Presented here are 27 T cell receptor beta chains from one specimen sequenced in a study of T cell repertoires in cytomegalovirus infection. MiXCR was run by TCRdb on the reads, yielding one entry per CDR3 protein. Among around 550,000 distinct CDR3 sequences, around a quarter were seen once, and the ten largest hold approximately 13%. Material: PBMCs. The receptors were sampled from a human donor in good health (CMV status not recorded). Some clones in this sample may be carry-over from other donors' samples.

CDR3 in amino acids: CASSESGTSGGLRRVYV. As DNA, the CDR3 is TGCGCCAGCAGTGAGTCCGGGACTAGCGGGGGTCTCCGGAGGGTGTACGTC. The gene calls are TRBV10-2 and TRBJ2-7; TRBD2 matches 14 bases. Per the germline V gene, CDR1 is WSHSY and CDR2 is SAAADI. V was pared by 0 bases and J by 12 bases, with 13 bases of the junction left unmatched. The CDR3 covers 17 residues.

The chain recombines TRBV20-1 with TRBJ1-1, with D unclear. Germline V gene data show CDR1 as DFQATT and CDR2 as SNEGSKA (reference sequence). The CDR3 runs 13 residues. The V and J ends lost 0 bases and 0 bases respectively, with 5 bases between them. This CDR3 reads CSAREQLNTEAFF. The CDR3 region has the DNA TGCAGTGCTAGAGAGCAGTTGAACACTGAAGCTTTCTTT.

The chain is built from TRBV11-3 and TRBJ2-3; the D is unclear. V was shortened by 3 bases and J by 5 bases, with 12 bases between the two germline ends. Germline-derived CDR1 and CDR2 are SGHNT and YENEEA. The CDR3 is made up of 14 amino acids. CDR3 in amino acids: CASSLSSDQDTQYF. The CDR3 nucleotides are TGTGCCAGCAGCTTGTCCTCAGACCAAGATACGCAGTATTTT.

This chain links TRBV10-3 with TRBJ2-2, with 7 bases identical to TRBD1. The CDR3 is made up of 14 amino acids. Germline V lookup: CDR1 ENHRY, CDR2 SYGVKD. Losses at the gene ends were 7 bases for V and 2 bases for J; bases not matched to a gene: 4. CDR3 amino acids: CAITGQDNTGELFF. The CDR3 DNA reads TGTGCCATCACCGGACAGGACAACACCGGGGAGCTGTTTTTT.

The table lists this clonotype with a few counts. The chain has TRBV15 and TRBJ1-1; D unclear. V was trimmed by 0 bases and J by 7 bases, leaving 12 bases between them. CDR3 length equals 14 residues. Germline V gene data show CDR1 as LNHNV and CDR2 as YYDKDF (reference sequence). For the CDR3, the DNA is TGTGCCACCAGCAGAGATTTGTGGGGAATTGAAGCTTTCTTT. It translates to CATSRDLWGIEAFF.

This clonotype was counted a few times. The chain uses TRBV18 and TRBJ2-1; 9 nucleotides agree with TRBD2. V shed 4 bases and J 1 base; nucleotides not matched to a gene: 8. CDR3 length equals 17 residues. Germline CDR1 KGHSH, CDR2 LQKENI. The CDR3 DNA reads as TGTGCCAGCTCACTACGTCTGCGGGAGGGGTCCTACAATGAGCAGTTCTTC. Translation gives CASSLRLREGSYNEQFF.

The V and J genes are TRBV6-2 or TRBV6-3 and TRBJ1-5, with D possibly being TRBD1 (5 bases). V lost 0 bases to trimming and J lost 7 bases, with 19 bases between them. The CDR3 has 17 amino acids. Germline V gives CDR1 MNHEY, CDR2 SVGEGT. The CDR3 region has the DNA TGTGCCAGCAGTTACTCGGAGTTCTGGGGGGATAGACAGCCCCAGCATTTT. Its protein product is CASSYSEFWGDRQPQHF.

This clonotype was seen only a few times. The chain is built from TRBV12-3 or TRBV12-4 and TRBJ2-1; the match to TRBD2 covers 16 bases. This CDR3 is built from 19 residues. Unmatched junction bases numbered 8, after V lost 5 bases and J lost 1 base. The CDR3: CASSVGLAGGPPSYNEQFF. The DNA of the CDR3 is TGTGCCAGCAGTGTGGGACTAGCGGGAGGGCCGCCGTCCTACAATGAGCAGTTCTTC.

The sample holds a few counts of this clonotype. The chain links TRBV7-9 to TRBJ1-5; D not resolved. V was shortened by 5 bases and J by 6 bases, with 17 bases between the two germline ends. The CDR3 extends over 15 amino acids. Germline V gene lookup returns CDR1 SEHNR and CDR2 FQNEAQ (reference sequence). CDR3 nucleotide sequence: TGTGCCAGCAGCAACCATTACGGTCCTGGTCAGCCCCAGCATTTT. Translating gives CASSNHYGPGQPQHF. The variable domain in full, completed from reference TRBV7-9 and TRBJ1-5, reads DTGVSQNPRHKITKRGQNVTFRCDPISEHNRLYWYRQTLGQGPEFLTYFQNEAQLEKSRLLSDRFSAERPKGSFSTLEIQRTEQGDSAMYLCASSNHYGPGQPQHFGDGTRLSIL.

This clonotype appeared many times. The V gene is TRBV12-3 or TRBV12-4, the J gene TRBJ2-3; 8 bases are shared with TRBD1. The V and J ends lost 10 bases and 4 bases, in that order; junction bases with no gene match: 13. The CDR3 runs 15 residues. The CDR3 reads CATQSQGEVADTQYF. The CDR3 nucleotides are TGTGCCACCCAATCACAGGGGGAGGTGGCAGATACGCAGTATTTT.

Only a few counts were recorded for this clonotype. The J gene is TRBJ2-1, the V gene TRBV6-2 or TRBV6-3, with D possibly called TRBD1 or TRBD2 (6 bases each). The CDR3 consists of 16 residues. Trimming cost V 6 bases and J 4 bases, with 19 bases left between them. The germline gives CDR1 MNHEY, CDR2 SVGEGT. As DNA, the CDR3 is TGTGCCAGCAGAGGGGGGTTCGGGACGGATTACAATGAGCAGTTCTTC. Amino acid sequence: CASRGGFGTDYNEQFF.

The chain has TRBV9 and TRBJ1-2; D is undetermined. The germline gives CDR1 SGDLS, CDR2 YYNGEE. This CDR3 is 12 amino acids long. With 0 bases removed from V and 5 bases from J, the gap between germline ends came to 5 bases. The chain's CDR3 is CASSVEKYGYTF. The CDR3 region has the DNA TGTGCCAGCAGCGTAGAGAAGTATGGCTACACCTTC.

The chain carries TRBV11-2 and TRBJ2-7, with a tentative D call TRBD1 (6 bases). This CDR3 is built from 14 residues. From germline, CDR1 is SGHAT and CDR2 FQNNGV. V lost 4 bases and J lost 2, with 12 bases in between. The CDR3: CASSSLTGTYEQYV. The CDR3 region has the DNA TGTGCCAGCAGCTCGCTGACAGGAACCTACGAGCAGTACGTC.

This clonotype was counted only a few times. This chain connects TRBV29-1 to TRBJ2-1; D unresolved. The V gene lost 2 bases and the J gene lost 5 bases, with 4 bases spanning the gap. The CDR3 spans 11 residues. The germline CDR1 and CDR2 sequences are SQVTM and ANQGSEA. CDR3 amino acids: CSVEIDNEQFF. CDR3 in DNA: TGCAGCGTTGAAATCGACAATGAGCAGTTCTTC.

This clonotype was counted only a few times. The genes are TRBV6-5 and TRBJ2-1; TRBD1 is a possible D gene (5 bases). The CDR3 extends over 13 amino acids. Germline-derived CDR1 and CDR2 are MNHEY and SVGAGI. Between the trimmed V and J ends, which lost 2 bases and 6 bases, there was a span of 8 bases. This chain's CDR3 is CASSYLQGNEQFF. DNA of the CDR3: TGTGCCAGCAGTTACCTCCAGGGCAATGAGCAGTTCTTC.

Here the CDR3 reads CASRTGGSVDRTQYF. CDR3 DNA: TGTGCCAGCAGGACAGGGGGCAGTGTAGATCGGACCCAGTACTTC. The chain couples TRBV12-3 or TRBV12-4 to TRBJ2-5, with TRBD1 matching over 10 bases. The length of the CDR3 is 15 residues. V lost 6 bases and J lost 7; bases outside the gene matches: 11.

The genes are TRBV7-9 and TRBJ2-7, with unresolved D. Trimming shortened V by 5 bases and J by 5 bases, and 10 bases separated the two germline ends. The CDR3 runs to 12 residues. The germline V gene encodes CDR1 SEHNR and CDR2 FQNEAQ (reference sequence). The CDR3 DNA reads as TGTGCCAGCAGCCCTGGGGTAGACGAGCAGTACTTC. Amino acid sequence: CASSPGVDEQYF.

This chain uses TRBV12-5 with TRBJ2-3, with 9 bases aligning to TRBD2. After removal of 6 bases from V and 6 bases from J, the junction contained 7 bases not matched to a gene. CDR1 is LGHNT, CDR2 FRNRAP, per germline. There are 14 residues in the CDR3. CDR3 DNA sequence: TGTGCTAGTGGCGATAGCGGGAGCATCGATACGCAGTATTTT. It is translated as CASGDSGSIDTQYF.

This chain uses TRBV7-2 with TRBJ1-3; a possible D gene is TRBD1 (5 bases). V was pared by 3 bases and J by 6 bases, with 9 bases between. The CDR3 has 13 residues. Germline V gene data show CDR1 as SGHTA and CDR2 as FQGNSA. The CDR3, as DNA: TGTGCCAGCAGCTTTAAAGGGGAAAACACCATATATTTT. Encoded protein: CASSFKGENTIYF.

The chain couples TRBV27 to TRBJ2-3; maybe TRBD1 (6 bases). CDR3 length: 14 residues. Germline V CDR1 and CDR2: MNHEY, SMNVEV (reference sequence). V was cut by 4 bases and J by 2 bases, with 10 bases left in between. The CDR3 bases are TGTGCCAGCAGTTGGGGGCCTTCCACAGATACGCAGTATTTT. Translating it yields CASSWGPSTDTQYF.

The chain is built from TRBV6-5 and TRBJ1-1; unclear D gene. V lost 0 bases to trimming and J lost 4 bases, with 9 bases between them. The CDR3 runs to 14 residues. The V gene's germline CDR1 is MNHEY and CDR2 SVGAGI. The CDR3 nucleotides read TGTGCCAGCAGTTACTCGGACTGGAGCACTGAAGCTTTCTTT. It yields the protein CASSYSDWSTEAFF.

The rearrangement joins TRBV5-1 to TRBJ2-1, with TRBD2 matching over 7 bases. Per germline, CDR1 SGHRS and CDR2 YFSETQ. CDR3 length: 16 amino acids. V was clipped by 1 base and J by 2 bases; unmatched bases: 6. CDR3 region: CASSLRPGGPYNEQFF. The CDR3, as DNA: TGCGCCAGCAGCTTGAGACCGGGAGGACCCTACAATGAGCAGTTCTTC.

The V and J genes are TRBV6-5 and TRBJ1-4; weak D call: TRBD1 (5 bases). Germline lookup yields CDR1 MNHEY and CDR2 SVGAGI. V was cut by 2 bases and J by 14 bases, with 15 bases left in between. The CDR3 consists of 13 residues. For the CDR3, the DNA is TGTGCCAGCAGTTACCGCCAGGACACACTGCTGTTTTTT. This codes for CASSYRQDTLLFF.

This clonotype was seen more than once but under ten times. The chain couples TRBV7-9 to TRBJ1-3; D may be TRBD1 (6 bases). Per germline, CDR1 SEHNR and CDR2 FQNEAQ (reference sequence). This CDR3 is 14 amino acids long. Trimming removed 6 bases at V and 3 bases at J, with 12 bases between. The CDR3 sequence is CASRTKQGGNTIYF. CDR3 nucleotides: TGTGCCAGCAGGACAAAACAGGGTGGAAACACCATATATTTT. The full variable domain, with the rest looked up from reference TRBV7-9 and TRBJ1-3, is DTGVSQNPRHKITKRGQNVTFRCDPISEHNRLYWYRQTLGQGPEFLTYFQNEAQLEKSRLLSDRFSAERPKGSFSTLEIQRTEQGDSAMYLCASRTKQGGNTIYFGEGSWLTVV.

There are a few counts of this clonotype. The rearrangement links TRBV11-2 to TRBJ1-1; D gene uncertain. The CDR3 has 12 amino acids. The germline V gene has CDR1 SGHAT and CDR2 FQNNGV. The V end was cut by 7 bases, the J end by 1 base, with 7 bases between. The CDR3 here is CASTMGNTEAFF. CDR3 in DNA: TGTGCCAGCACCATGGGGAACACTGAAGCTTTCTTT.

The rearrangement uses TRBV11-3 and TRBJ1-2, with TRBD1 matching 7 bases. Germline assignment: CDR1 SGHNT and CDR2 YENEEA. CDR3 size: 13 residues. V trimming: 5 bases; J trimming: 6 bases; junction bases outside the gene matches: 6. In DNA form, the CDR3 reads TGTGCCAGCAGCCGACAGGGTGGCCATGGCTACACCTTC. Amino acid sequence: CASSRQGGHGYTF.

This clonotype appeared a few times. The chain links TRBV28 to TRBJ1-2, with D maybe TRBD1 (5 bases). This CDR3 region has 14 residues. The V gene lost 10 bases and the J gene lost 4 bases, with 19 bases spanning the gap. CDR1 MDHEN and CDR2 SYDVKM come from the germline V gene. The CDR3 nucleotides are TGTGCCATCAAAGAGCAGGGTAGAGGCTATGGCTACACCTTC. Translating it yields CAIKEQGRGYGYTF.